This T cell receptor beta chain was found in a study of T cells in Graves' hyperthyroidism and ophthalmopathy. On this clonotype itself: Antigen: not known.

From RNA transcripts, TCR beta CDR3 regions were amplified. The TCR CDR3 was amplified in a first-round RT-PCR using the HTBI primer set. TCRdb reprocessed the multiplex PCR reads via MiXCR and lists one record per CDR3 protein. The sample contains around 600,000 distinct CDR3 sequences, approximately 42% of which appear only once. Whole-study results and caveats: The model forecast ophthalmopathy, anticipating it by a median approximately 6.1 months before onset.

The receptor was isolated from an adult man with Graves' disease, either hyperthyroidism or ophthalmopathy (not recorded which). Specimen: peripheral blood or thyroid tissue (not recorded which).

In DNA, the CDR3 is TGTGCCAGCAGTTACCAAACAGGGGACCGAAATCAGCCCCAGCATTTT. Amino acid sequence: CASSYQTGDRNQPQHF. The V and J genes are TRBV6-5 and TRBJ1-5, with 7 bases that match TRBD1. CDR3 size: 16 residues. The V gene end was trimmed by 2 bases and the J gene end by 4 bases; junction bases not matched to a gene: 8. Germline V lookup: CDR1 MNHEY, CDR2 SVGAGI.